A selection of T cell receptor beta chains follows, all from one sample in a study of blood T cell repertoires in COVID-19. Libraries were prepared by immunoSEQ multiplex PCR; TCRdb keeps only in-frame clonotypes and omits some of them. This sample has 70,000 or so clones, with 79% found just once. The sequenced sample consisted of peripheral blood. The receptors stem from a man aged 55 to 70 with acute or convalescent COVID-19. Each CDR3 is given with its conserved first and last residue. The order of the fields is clone size, V gene, D gene, CDR3 length, J gene, CDR3 protein, CDR3 DNA. A D gene is named only where the DNA matches it firmly. Not all rows give a size; the values are once, few, many and, for expanded clones, a class.

>NA|TRBV27|TRBD1|14|TRBJ2-1
CASRNHRGYNEQFF
TGTGCCAGCAGAAACCACAGGGGCTACAATGAGCAGTTCTTC
>many|TRBV19|TRBD1|15|TRBJ2-7
CATLGGQGATYEQYF
TGTGCCACCCTTGGGGGGCAGGGGGCTACCTACGAGCAGTACTTC
>NA|TRBV5-1|NA|16|TRBJ1-2
CASSLRRNEAYGGYTF
TGCGCCAGCAGCTTAAGGCGGAATGAGGCGTATGGAGGCTACACCTTC
>NA|TRBV13|NA|14|TRBJ2-6
CASSSRGWANVLTF
TGTGCCAGCAGCTCCCGGGGGTGGGCCAACGTCCTGACTTTC
>NA|TRBV11-2|NA|16|TRBJ1-4
CASSAGGTNSGEKLFF
TGTGCCAGCAGCGCGGGAGGGACAAACTCTGGTGAAAAACTGTTTTTT
>NA|TRBV7-2|NA|15|TRBJ2-5
CASSPALRGQETQYF
TGTGCCAGCAGCCCAGCCCTGCGGGGCCAAGAGACCCAGTACTTC
>NA|TRBV6-2/TRBV6-3|TRBD2|15|TRBJ2-3
CASSYGGGRTDTQYF
TGTGCCAGCAGTTACGGCGGGGGGCGCACAGATACGCAGTATTTT
>NA|TRBV7-9|TRBD1|15|TRBJ1-1
CASSLVKTGLAEAFF
TGTGCCAGCAGCTTGGTGAAGACAGGGCTGGCTGAAGCTTTCTTT
>NA|TRBV7-8|NA|13|TRBJ1-1
CASSAILAAEAFF
TGTGCCAGCAGCGCAATTCTTGCGGCTGAAGCTTTCTTT
>NA|TRBV7-6|TRBD2|14|TRBJ2-1
CASSGGGGNNEQFF
TGTGCCAGCAGCGGCGGGGGGGGGAACAATGAGCAGTTCTTC
>NA|TRBV5-5|TRBD2|16|TRBJ2-5
CASSLVLAGSQETQYF
TGTGCCAGCAGCTTGGTGCTAGCGGGGAGCCAAGAGACCCAGTACTTC
>NA|TRBV2|TRBD2|12|TRBJ2-4
CASSGSGGGRYF
TGTGCCAGCAGTGGATCGGGGGGAGGGAGGTACTTC
>NA|TRBV6-5|NA|15|TRBJ1-1
CASRTTGNRNTEAFF
TGTGCCAGCAGGACGACAGGAAACCGGAACACTGAAGCTTTCTTT
>NA|TRBV12-3/TRBV12-4|NA|12|TRBJ1-1
CASRPQNTEAFF
TGTGCCAGCAGGCCACAGAACACTGAAGCTTTCTTT
>NA|TRBV6-2/TRBV6-3|NA|16|TRBJ1-6
CASSYRGTVPNSPLHF
TGTGCCAGCAGTTACCGCGGGACCGTACCCAATTCACCCCTCCACTTT
>NA|TRBV19|TRBD1|14|TRBJ2-7
CASSIYRGAHEQYF
TGTGCCAGTAGTATTTACAGGGGCGCACACGAGCAGTACTTC
>NA|TRBV6-5|TRBD1|13|TRBJ1-5
CASRGTGNQPQHF
TGTGCCAGCAGAGGGACAGGCAATCAGCCCCAGCATTTT
>few|TRBV29-1|NA|12|TRBJ1-2
CSVAGLGDRYTF
TGCAGCGTTGCTGGCCTCGGAGACCGCTACACCTTC
>few|TRBV6-5|TRBD1|15|TRBJ1-5
CASSPRTGGDQPQHF
TGTGCCAGCAGTCCGCGGACAGGGGGCGATCAGCCCCAGCATTTT
>NA|TRBV27|TRBD2|16|TRBJ2-7
CASSSGLASSSYEQYF
TGTGCCAGCAGTTCCGGACTAGCGTCAAGCTCCTACGAGCAGTACTTC
>NA|TRBV5-6|TRBD1|18|TRBJ1-6
CASSNPGTGNLYNSPLHF
TGTGCCAGCAGCAACCCCGGGACAGGGAACCTCTATAATTCACCCCTCCACTTT
>NA|TRBV7-8|TRBD1|14|TRBJ1-1
CASSLGQGNTEAFF
TGTGCCAGCAGCTTAGGACAGGGGAACACTGAAGCTTTCTTT
>NA|TRBV6-5|NA|15|TRBJ1-3
CASSYSRSSGNTIYF
TGTGCCAGCAGTTACTCGAGGAGCTCTGGAAACACCATATATTTT
>NA|TRBV30|TRBD1|15|TRBJ1-3
CAHGGQGAAGNTIYF
TGTGCCCACGGGGGACAGGGGGCTGCGGGAAACACCATATATTTT
>once|TRBV6-4|NA|13|TRBJ1-2
CASRKPGEGGYTF
TGTGCCAGCAGAAAACCCGGGGAAGGTGGCTACACCTTC
>NA|TRBV29-1|NA|11|TRBJ1-2
CSHRASYGYTF
TGCAGCCACAGGGCCTCCTATGGCTACACCTTC
>NA|TRBV12-3/TRBV12-4|NA|13|TRBJ1-2
CASSPQGPYGYTF
TGTGCCAGCAGCCCTCAGGGGCCCTATGGCTACACCTTC
>NA|TRBV9|NA|15|TRBJ1-1
CASSVGFRENTEAFF
TGTGCCAGCAGCGTAGGATTCCGGGAGAACACTGAAGCTTTCTTT
>NA|TRBV5-1|NA|13|TRBJ2-7
CASSFQGVHEQYF
TGCGCCAGCAGCTTCCAGGGTGTCCACGAGCAGTACTTC
>NA|TRBV3-1/TRBV3-2|TRBD1|15|TRBJ1-3
CASSPLDRAGNTIYF
TGTGCCAGCAGCCCCCTTGACAGGGCTGGAAACACCATATATTTT
>NA|TRBV7-2|NA|16|TRBJ1-6
CASRPPGMPRFSPLHF
TGTGCCAGCAGGCCCCCCGGGATGCCAAGGTTTTCACCCCTCCACTTT
>once|TRBV7-2|TRBD1|15|TRBJ1-2
CASSVGTAPNYGYTF
TGTGCCAGCAGCGTTGGGACAGCGCCTAACTATGGCTACACCTTC
>NA|TRBV7-8|NA|12|TRBJ1-5
CASSLGGQPQHF
TGTGCCAGCAGCTTAGGAGGACAGCCCCAGCATTTT